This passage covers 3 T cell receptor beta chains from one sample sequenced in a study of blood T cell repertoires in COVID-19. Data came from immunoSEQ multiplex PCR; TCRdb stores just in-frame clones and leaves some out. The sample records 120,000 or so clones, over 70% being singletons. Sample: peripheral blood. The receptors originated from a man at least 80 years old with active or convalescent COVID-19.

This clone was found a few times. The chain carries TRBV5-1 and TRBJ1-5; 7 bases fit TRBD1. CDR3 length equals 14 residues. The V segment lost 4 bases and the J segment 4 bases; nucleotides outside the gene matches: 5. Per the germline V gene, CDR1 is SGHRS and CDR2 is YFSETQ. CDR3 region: CASSPGQLNQPQHF. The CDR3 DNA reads TGCGCCAGCAGCCCGGGACAGCTTAATCAGCCCCAGCATTTT.

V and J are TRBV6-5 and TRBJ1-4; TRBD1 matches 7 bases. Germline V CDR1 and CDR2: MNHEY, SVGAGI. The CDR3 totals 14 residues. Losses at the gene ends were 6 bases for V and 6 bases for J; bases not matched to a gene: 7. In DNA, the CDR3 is TGTGCCAGCAGCCAGGACAGGAGGGATGAAAAACTGTTTTTT. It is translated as CASSQDRRDEKLFF.

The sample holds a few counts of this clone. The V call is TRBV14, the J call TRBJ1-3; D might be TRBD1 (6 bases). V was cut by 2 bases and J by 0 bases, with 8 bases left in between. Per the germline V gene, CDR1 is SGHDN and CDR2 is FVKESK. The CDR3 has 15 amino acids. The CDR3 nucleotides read TGTGCCAGCAGCCAACACAGGGTCTCTGGAAACACCATATATTTT. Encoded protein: CASSQHRVSGNTIYF. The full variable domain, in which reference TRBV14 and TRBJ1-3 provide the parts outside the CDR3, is EAGVTQFPSHSVIEKGQTVTLRCDPISGHDNLYWYRRVMGKEIKFLLHFVKESKQDESGMPNNRFLAERTGGTYSTLKVQPAELEDSGVYFCASSQHRVSGNTIYFGEGSWLTVV.